The clone carrying this TCR beta chain turned up a few times. This specimen comes from a study of blood T cell repertoires in COVID-19. Study details: Researchers got acute and convalescent COVID-19 samples from the United States, Italy and Spain.

The V segment lost 1 base and the J segment 7 bases; nucleotides outside the gene matches: 8. CDR1 is MNHEY, CDR2 SMNVEV, per germline (reference sequence). The CDR3 contains 15 residues. In the source study's methods: Amplified reference gene primers provided the basis for estimating nucleated cell counts. Sequencing used immunoSEQ multiplex PCR; TCRdb keeps in-frame clones, though not all of them. V and J calls and clone size come straight from that table; D and trimming were deduced from the DNA. This repertoire shows 70,000 or so clones, about 90% found once; its top ten account for about 7%. The clonotype was recovered from a woman at least 80 years old with active COVID-19. The chain combines TRBV27 with TRBJ2-7; 9 bases align to TRBD1. Sample: peripheral blood. The CDR3 is CASSLFGTGLREQYF. CDR3 DNA: TGTGCCAGCAGTTTATTCGGGACAGGGTTACGAGAGCAGTACTTC.